The 5 T cell receptor beta chains below were found in one sample sequenced in a study of blood T cell repertoires in COVID-19. Clones were sequenced by immunoSEQ multiplex PCR, and TCRdb holds only the in-frame ones, with some missing. The sample lists over 300,000 clones, around 89% occurring once. Sequences were obtained from PBMCs or T cells enriched from blood (not recorded which). These TCRs come from a woman between 25 and 40 years old with acute COVID-19.

The gene calls are TRBV19 and TRBJ1-6, with TRBD1 matching over 7 bases. Trimming cost V 2 bases and J 8 bases; bases outside gene matches: 3. The CDR3 length is 14 residues. Germline-derived CDR1 and CDR2 are LNHDA and SQIVND (reference sequence). The CDR3 region has the DNA TGTGCCAGTAGTATAACAGGGGAAGATTCACCCCTCCACTTT. It yields the protein CASSITGEDSPLHF.

This chain connects TRBV27 to TRBJ1-4; perhaps TRBD1 as D (6 bases). Germline lookup yields CDR1 MNHEY and CDR2 SMNVEV (reference sequence). V dropped 5 bases and J dropped 10 bases, with 20 bases sitting between them. This CDR3 spans 15 amino acids. The CDR3 reads CASSPLPAGARKLFF. The CDR3 nucleotides read TGTGCCAGCAGTCCGCTTCCCGCAGGGGCGCGAAAACTGTTTTTT.

V usage is TRBV7-8 and J usage is TRBJ2-7, with D possibly TRBD2 on 6 matching bases. In germline, CDR1 is SGHVS, CDR2 FQNEAQ. This CDR3 contains 14 residues. V was pared by 1 base and J by 4 bases, with 11 bases between. The CDR3 loop is CASSLVSGTYEQYF. DNA of the CDR3: TGTGCCAGCAGCTTAGTGTCAGGGACTTACGAGCAGTACTTC.

The chain uses TRBV3-1 (or the pseudogene TRBV3-2) and TRBJ2-3; the D gene is possibly TRBD2 (5 bases). V was trimmed by 3 bases and J by 1 base, leaving 11 bases between them. Germline V lookup: CDR1 LGHDT, CDR2 YNNKEL (reference sequence). This CDR3 is 15 amino acids long. This CDR3 is CASSHWTGRTDTQYF. CDR3 bases: TGTGCCAGCAGCCATTGGACTGGACGCACAGATACGCAGTATTTT.

The V gene is TRBV6-4, the J gene TRBJ2-1; weak D call: TRBD1 (5 bases). The V end was cut by 2 bases, the J end by 6 bases, with 11 bases between. The CDR3 covers 14 residues. Germline loops: CDR1 MRHNA, CDR2 SNTAGT. The CDR3 region is CASSDAAGRNEQFF. The CDR3, as DNA: TGTGCCAGCAGTGACGCGGCAGGGCGCAATGAGCAGTTCTTC.